A single TCR beta chain is shown here with its context. The record originates from a study of OX40 agonist ivuxolimab in advanced cancers. On the study more broadly: Aged about 23 to 90 with a mean of approximately 57 years, they were 82.7% male.

Excluded were patients having autoimmune disease history or systemic immunosuppression. Repertoires were generated with immunoSEQ multiplex PCR, while TCRdb's copy carries only in-frame clones and drops some. The sample lists tens of thousands of clones; approximately 90% were seen once. V was shortened by 4 bases and J by 4 bases, with 8 bases between the two germline ends. Germline assignment: CDR1 MNHEY and CDR2 SVGAGI. The CDR3 is 13 residues long. The TCR originated in an adult with an advanced solid tumor such as melanoma, head and neck, liver or kidney cancer. The sample consisted of CD4+ or CD8+ T cells sorted from blood, taken in a trial of the OX40 agonist ivuxolimab. The chain uses TRBV6-5 and TRBJ2-1; D possibly uses TRBD1 or TRBD2 (5 bases each). CDR3: CASSWGTYNEQFF. The CDR3 region has the DNA TGTGCCAGCAGTTGGGGGACGTACAATGAGCAGTTCTTC.